Given below is one T cell receptor beta chain in context. The antigen is unknown. The sample originates from a study of a mutant IDH1 vaccine in newly diagnosed glioma. Background on the study: Before enrollment, the patients had been treated with radiotherapy alone, temozolomide alone, or both together. Most of them had received both. Overall study findings and caveats: In about 93% of patients, immune responses induced by the vaccine occurred.

Using immunoSEQ multiplex PCR, the repertoire was profiled, and TCRdb retains in-frame clones only, with some absent. The sample has some 64,000 clones, around 84% seen once. Time point defined: week 11, during vaccination. Topical imiquimod accompanied each vaccine dose, which consisted of 300 ug of mutant IDH1 20-mer peptide. The germline V gene encodes CDR1 MNHNS and CDR2 SASEGT. Trimming left V 4 bases short and J 6 bases short, with 16 bases between. The CDR3 is made up of 15 amino acids. The genes are TRBV6-1 and TRBJ1-5; tentatively, D is TRBD1 (5 bases). This specimen consisted of PBMCs, obtained from a glioma patient whose treatment included an IDH1 peptide vaccine. This TCR was sampled from a woman between 50 and 59 years old with glioma. The CDR3 sequence is CASSVGPSSGQPQHF. The CDR3 DNA is TGTGCCAGCAGTGTGGGACCCAGCTCAGGTCAGCCCCAGCATTTT.